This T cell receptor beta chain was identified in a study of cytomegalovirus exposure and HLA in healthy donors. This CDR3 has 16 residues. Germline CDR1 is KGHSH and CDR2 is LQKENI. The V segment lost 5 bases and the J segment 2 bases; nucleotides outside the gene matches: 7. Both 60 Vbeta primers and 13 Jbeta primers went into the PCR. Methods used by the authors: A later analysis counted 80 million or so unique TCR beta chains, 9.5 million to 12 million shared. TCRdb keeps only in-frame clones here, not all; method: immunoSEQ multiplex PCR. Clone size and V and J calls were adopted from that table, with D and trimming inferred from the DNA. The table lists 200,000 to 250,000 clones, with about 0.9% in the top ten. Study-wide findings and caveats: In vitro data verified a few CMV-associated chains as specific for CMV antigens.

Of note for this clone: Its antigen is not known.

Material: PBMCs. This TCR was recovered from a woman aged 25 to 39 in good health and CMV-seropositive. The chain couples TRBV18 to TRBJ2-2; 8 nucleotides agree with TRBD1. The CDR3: CASSAEQGVNTGELFF. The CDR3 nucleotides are TGTGCCAGCTCAGCCGAACAGGGGGTCAACACCGGGGAGCTGTTTTTT.